This T cell receptor (beta chain) was captured by sequencing in a study of T-cell reconstitution after alpha-beta-depleted transplantation in children. Overall study findings and caveats: When one year had passed after transplant, most T-cell counts and diversity came from newly produced T cells.

The V end was cut by 5 bases, the J end by 3 bases, with 8 bases between. This CDR3 has 12 residues. Germline V lookup: CDR1 MDHEN, CDR2 SYDVKM. This clonotype occurred many times. Its antigen is not identified. Using unique molecular identifiers, the investigators prepared the TCRbeta library. TCRdb analysed the PCR reads with MiXCR anew, one entry per CDR3 protein. The sample yields about 460,000 distinct CDR3 sequences, 8% to 11% seen once. The genes are TRBV28 and TRBJ2-7; D not certain. The sequencing used PBMCs, collected before TCRalphabeta/CD19-depleted stem cell transplant. This clonotype was sampled from a child aged 2 to 9 with inherited bone marrow failure, due to receive a stem cell transplant. The CDR3 spells CASSPHNYEQYF. CDR3 bases: TGTGCCAGCAGTCCGCATAACTACGAGCAGTACTTC.